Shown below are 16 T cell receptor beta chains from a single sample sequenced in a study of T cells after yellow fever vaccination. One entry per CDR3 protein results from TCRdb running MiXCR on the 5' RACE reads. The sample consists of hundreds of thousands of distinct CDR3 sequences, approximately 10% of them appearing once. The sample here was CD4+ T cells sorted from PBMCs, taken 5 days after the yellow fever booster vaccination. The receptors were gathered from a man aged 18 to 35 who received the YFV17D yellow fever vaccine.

The CDR3 DNA sequence: TGTGCCAGCAGCTTGGGATGGCTACAAGAGACCCAGTACTTC. This gives the protein CASSLGWLQETQYF. The chain recombines TRBV5-5 with TRBJ2-5; D is unresolved. V lost 0 bases and J lost 2, with 8 bases in between. The CDR3 has 14 residues. Germline-derived CDR1 and CDR2 are SGHKS and YYEKEE (reference sequence).

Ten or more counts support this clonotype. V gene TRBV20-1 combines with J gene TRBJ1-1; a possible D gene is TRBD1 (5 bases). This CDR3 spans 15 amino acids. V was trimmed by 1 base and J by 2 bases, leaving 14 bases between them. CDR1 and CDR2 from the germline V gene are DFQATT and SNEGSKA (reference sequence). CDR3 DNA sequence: TGCAGTGCTAGAGGAAGGGGTTTGGTTAACACTGAAGCTTTCTTT. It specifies CSARGRGLVNTEAFF.

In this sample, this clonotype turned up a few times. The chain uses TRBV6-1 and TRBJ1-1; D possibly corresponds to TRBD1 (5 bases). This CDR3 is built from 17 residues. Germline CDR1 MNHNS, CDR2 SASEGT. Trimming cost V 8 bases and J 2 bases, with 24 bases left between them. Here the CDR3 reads CASSRERGGRKNTEAFF. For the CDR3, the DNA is TGTGCCAGCTCCAGAGAAAGGGGAGGAAGAAAAAACACTGAAGCTTTCTTT.

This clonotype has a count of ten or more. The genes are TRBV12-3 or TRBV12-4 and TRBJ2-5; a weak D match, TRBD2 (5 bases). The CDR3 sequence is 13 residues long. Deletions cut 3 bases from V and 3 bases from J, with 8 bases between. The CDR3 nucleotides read TGTGCCAGCAGTTTCTTCGGGAAAGAGACCCAGTACTTC. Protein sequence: CASSFFGKETQYF.

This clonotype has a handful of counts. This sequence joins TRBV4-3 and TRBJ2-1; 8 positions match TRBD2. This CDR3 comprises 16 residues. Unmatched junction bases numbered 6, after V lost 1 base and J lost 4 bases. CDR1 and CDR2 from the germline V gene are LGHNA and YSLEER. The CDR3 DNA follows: TGCGCCAGCAGCCAAGCGGGGGGGTCCCTATACAATGAGCAGTTCTTC. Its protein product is CASSQAGGSLYNEQFF.

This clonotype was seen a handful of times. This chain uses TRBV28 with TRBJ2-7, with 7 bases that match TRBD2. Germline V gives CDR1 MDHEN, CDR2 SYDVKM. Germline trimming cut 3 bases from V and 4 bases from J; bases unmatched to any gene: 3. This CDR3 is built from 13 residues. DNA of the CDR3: TGTGCCAGCAGTTTTCCGGGGGGATACGAGCAGTACGTC. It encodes CASSFPGGYEQYV.

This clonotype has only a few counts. CDR3 DNA: TGTGCCAGCAGTTACACGGACAGGGGGTTTGGGGAGACCCAGTACTTC. It yields the protein CASSYTDRGFGETQYF. The chain combines TRBV6-5 with TRBJ2-5, with 10 bases lining up with TRBD1. V lost 2 bases and J lost 5; bases outside the gene matches: 8. CDR1 and CDR2 (germline): MNHEY, SVGAGI. CDR3 length: 16 residues.

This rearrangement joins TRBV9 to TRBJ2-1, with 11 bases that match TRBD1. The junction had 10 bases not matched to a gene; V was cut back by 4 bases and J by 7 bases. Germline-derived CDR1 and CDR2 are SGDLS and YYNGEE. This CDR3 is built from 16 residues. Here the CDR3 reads CASSTGTGGKRNEQFF. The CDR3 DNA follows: TGTGCCAGCAGCACCGGGACAGGGGGGAAACGGAATGAGCAGTTCTTC. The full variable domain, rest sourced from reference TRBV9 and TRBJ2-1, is DSGVTQTPKHLITATGQRVTLRCSPRSGDLSVYWYQQSLDQGLQFLIQYYNGEERAKGNILERFSAQQFPDLHSELNLSSLELGDSALYFCASSTGTGGKRNEQFFGPGTRLTVL.

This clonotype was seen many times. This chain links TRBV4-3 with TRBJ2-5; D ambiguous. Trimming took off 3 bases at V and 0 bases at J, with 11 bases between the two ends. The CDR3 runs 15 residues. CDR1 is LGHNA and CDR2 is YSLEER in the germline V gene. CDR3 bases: TGCGCCAGCAGCCATGCTCTAGGCTACCAAGAGACCCAGTACTTC. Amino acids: CASSHALGYQETQYF.

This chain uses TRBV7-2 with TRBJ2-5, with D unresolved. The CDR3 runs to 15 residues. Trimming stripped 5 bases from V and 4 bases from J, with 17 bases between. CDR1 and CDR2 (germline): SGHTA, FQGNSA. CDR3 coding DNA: TGTGCCAGCAGCCGCCGAGATTATAGTCGAGAGACCCAGTACTTC. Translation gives CASSRRDYSRETQYF. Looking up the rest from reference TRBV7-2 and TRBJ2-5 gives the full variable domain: GAGVSQSPSNKVTEKGKDVELRCDPISGHTALYWYRQSLGQGLEFLIYFQGNSAPDKSGLPSDRFSAERTGGSVSTLTIQRTQQEDSAVYLCASSRRDYSRETQYFGPGTRLLVL.

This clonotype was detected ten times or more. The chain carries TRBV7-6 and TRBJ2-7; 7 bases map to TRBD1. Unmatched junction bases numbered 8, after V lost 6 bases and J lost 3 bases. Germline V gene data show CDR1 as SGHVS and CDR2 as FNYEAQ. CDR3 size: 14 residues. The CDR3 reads CASRKPGQFYEQYV. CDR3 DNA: TGTGCCAGCAGAAAACCGGGACAGTTCTACGAGCAGTACGTC.

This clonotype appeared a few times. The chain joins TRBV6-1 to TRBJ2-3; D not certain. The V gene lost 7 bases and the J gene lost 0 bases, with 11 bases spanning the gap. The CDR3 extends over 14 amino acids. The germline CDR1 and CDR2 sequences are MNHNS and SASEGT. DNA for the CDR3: TGTGCCAGCACCTCCCACCTTAGCACAGATACGCAGTATTTT. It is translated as CASTSHLSTDTQYF.

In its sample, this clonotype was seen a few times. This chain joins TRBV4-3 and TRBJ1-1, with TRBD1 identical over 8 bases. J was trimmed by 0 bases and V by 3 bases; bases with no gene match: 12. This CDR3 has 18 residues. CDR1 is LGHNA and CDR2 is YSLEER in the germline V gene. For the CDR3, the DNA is TGCGCCAGCAGCCAGGATCCGGGACAGGTAGACATGAACACTGAAGCTTTCTTT. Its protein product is CASSQDPGQVDMNTEAFF.

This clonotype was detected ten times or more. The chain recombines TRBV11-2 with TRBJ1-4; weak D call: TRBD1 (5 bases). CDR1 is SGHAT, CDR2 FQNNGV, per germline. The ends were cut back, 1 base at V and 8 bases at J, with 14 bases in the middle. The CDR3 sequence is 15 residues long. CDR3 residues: CASSLVTGSWEKLFF. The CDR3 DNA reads TGTGCCAGCAGCTTAGTAACAGGCTCCTGGGAAAAACTGTTTTTT.

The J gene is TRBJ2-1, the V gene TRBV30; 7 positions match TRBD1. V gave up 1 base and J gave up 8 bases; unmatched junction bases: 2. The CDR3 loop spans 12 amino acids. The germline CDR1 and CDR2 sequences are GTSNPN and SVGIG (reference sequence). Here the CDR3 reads CAWSAQGYEQFF. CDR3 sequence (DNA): TGTGCCTGGAGTGCACAGGGGTATGAGCAGTTCTTC. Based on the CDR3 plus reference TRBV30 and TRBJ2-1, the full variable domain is SQTIHQWPATLVQPVGSPLSLECTVEGTSNPNLYWYRQAAGRGLQLLFYSVGIGQISSEVPQNLSASRPQDRQFILSSKKLLLSDSGFYLCAWSAQGYEQFFGPGTRLTVL.

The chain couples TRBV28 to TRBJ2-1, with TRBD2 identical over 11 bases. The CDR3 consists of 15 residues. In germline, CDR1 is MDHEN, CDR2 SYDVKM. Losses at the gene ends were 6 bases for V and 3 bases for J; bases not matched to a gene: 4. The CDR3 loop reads CASRASGGNYNEQFF. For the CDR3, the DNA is TGTGCCAGCAGGGCTAGCGGGGGGAACTACAATGAGCAGTTCTTC.